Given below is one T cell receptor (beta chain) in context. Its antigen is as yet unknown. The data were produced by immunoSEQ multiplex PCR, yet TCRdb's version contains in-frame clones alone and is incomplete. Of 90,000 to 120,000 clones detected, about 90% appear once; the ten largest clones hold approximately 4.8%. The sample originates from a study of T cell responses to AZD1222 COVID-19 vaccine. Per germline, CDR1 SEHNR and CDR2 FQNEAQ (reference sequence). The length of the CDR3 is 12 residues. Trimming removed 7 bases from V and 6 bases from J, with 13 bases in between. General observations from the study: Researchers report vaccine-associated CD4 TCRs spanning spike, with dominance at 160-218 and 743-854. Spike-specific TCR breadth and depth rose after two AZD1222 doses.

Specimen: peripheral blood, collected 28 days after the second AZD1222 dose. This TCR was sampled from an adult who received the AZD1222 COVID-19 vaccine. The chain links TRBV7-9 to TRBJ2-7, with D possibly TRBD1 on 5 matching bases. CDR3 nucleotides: TGTGCCAGCATCCTAAATAGGGGCGAGCAGTACTTC. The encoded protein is CASILNRGEQYF.